The 19 T cell receptor beta chains below come from one sample, sequenced in a study of T-cell reconstitution after alpha-beta-depleted transplantation in children. Preparation of the TCRbeta library involved a method that used unique molecular identifiers. TCRdb fed the PCR reads into MiXCR, producing one record per CDR3 protein. The profile shows 250,000 to 350,000 distinct CDR3 sequences, 9.9% of them singletons. The material sequenced was PBMCs from the stem cell graft donor, taken from the stem cell graft. These receptors all come from a human donor who donated a stem cell graft to a child with SCID.

This clonotype was seen only a few times. This rearrangement joins TRBV5-1 to TRBJ2-7, with TRBD2 matching over 8 bases. The CDR3 runs to 13 residues. Germline CDR1 and CDR2: SGHRS and YFSETQ. V was pared by 3 bases and J by 6 bases, with 5 bases of the junction left unmatched. This chain's CDR3 is CASSSGLVGEQYF. The DNA for the CDR3 is TGCGCCAGCAGCTCGGGACTAGTAGGCGAGCAGTACTTC.

This chain uses TRBV12-3 or TRBV12-4 with TRBJ2-6, with D hard to call. The V end lost 6 bases, the J end lost 2 bases, and 14 bases lay between the germline ends. This CDR3 region has 16 residues. The CDR3, as DNA: TGTGCCAGCAGCCCCCCTGGGCTACCTGGGGCCAACGTCCTGACTTTC. Translated, it gives CASSPPGLPGANVLTF.

The chain employs TRBV7-9 and TRBJ2-1, with TRBD1 matching over 10 bases. V shed 1 base and J 10 bases; nucleotides not matched to a gene: 13. Germline loops: CDR1 SEHNR, CDR2 FQNEAQ (reference sequence). This CDR3 spans 17 amino acids. The CDR3 region is CASSLVVGTGVFKEQFF. Here the CDR3 DNA reads TGTGCCAGCAGCTTAGTGGTTGGGACAGGGGTCTTCAAGGAGCAGTTCTTC.

This clonotype was observed at least ten times. The chain carries TRBV12-3 or TRBV12-4 and TRBJ2-4; D is possibly TRBD2 (7 bases). V lost 6 bases to trimming and J lost 8 bases, with 17 bases between them. The CDR3 totals 14 residues. This CDR3 reads CASSLGGGLDIQYF. DNA for the CDR3: TGTGCCAGCAGCCTTGGCGGGGGCCTAGACATTCAGTACTTC.

This clonotype was found many times. The chain has TRBV12-3 or TRBV12-4 and TRBJ2-7; TRBD1 is a possible D gene (6 bases). Between the trimmed V and J ends, which lost 7 bases and 3 bases, there was a span of 16 bases. The CDR3 spans 14 residues. The CDR3 spells CASTPYGTFYEQYF. In DNA, the CDR3 is TGTGCCAGCACCCCTTACGGGACATTCTACGAGCAGTACTTC.

There are a few counts of this clonotype. The chain has TRBV20-1 and TRBJ1-2; tentative D call: TRBD1 (5 bases). The CDR3 is made up of 15 amino acids. Germline-derived CDR1 and CDR2 are DFQATT and SNEGSKA (reference sequence). The germline V and J ends were trimmed by 3 bases and 5 bases, with 19 bases remaining between them. CDR3 region: CSARIHGGKEYGYTF. CDR3 bases: TGCAGTGCTAGGATACACGGGGGAAAGGAGTATGGCTACACCTTC.

The chain employs TRBV6-5 and TRBJ2-7; TRBD1 agrees at 11 bases. The CDR3 loop spans 15 amino acids. The germline gives CDR1 MNHEY, CDR2 SVGAGI. The junction had 2 bases not matched to a gene; V was cut back by 2 bases and J by 2 bases. CDR3 nucleotide sequence: TGTGCCAGCAGTTACAGGGGACAGGGGGCCTACGAGCAGTACTTC. Translating gives CASSYRGQGAYEQYF.

The V call is TRBV3-1, the J call TRBJ1-2, with 8 bases aligning to TRBD1. CDR1 and CDR2 (germline): LGHDT, YNNKEL (reference sequence). V dropped 4 bases and J dropped 5; count of bases not matched to a gene: 9. The CDR3 is 15 amino acids. The CDR3 DNA follows: TGTGCCAGCAGCCCAATCGGACAGGGTGGTTATGGCTACACCTTC. Protein product: CASSPIGQGGYGYTF.

In this sample, this clonotype turned up a few times. The chain couples TRBV12-3 or TRBV12-4 to TRBJ2-3, with D unclear. With 5 bases removed from V and 6 bases from J, the gap between germline ends came to 12 bases. This CDR3 contains 13 residues. The CDR3 spells CASSPPQRDTQYF. In DNA form, the CDR3 reads TGTGCCAGCAGTCCGCCTCAACGGGATACGCAGTATTTT.

The chain employs TRBV10-2 and TRBJ1-1; D call uncertain. The CDR3 sequence is 13 residues long. Germline V gene sequence: CDR1 WSHSY, CDR2 SAAADI. The V gene lost 0 bases and the J gene lost 7 bases, with 9 bases spanning the gap. In DNA form, the CDR3 reads TGCGCCAGCAGTGAGTCGATAAGGGTTGAAGCTTTCTTT. Its translation: CASSESIRVEAFF.

This chain's CDR3 is CSARGSRLAFDNEQFF. As DNA, the CDR3 is TGCAGTGCTAGAGGATCTCGATTAGCCTTCGACAATGAGCAGTTCTTC. The chain links TRBV20-1 to TRBJ2-1; D not certain. V lost 1 base to trimming and J lost 5 bases, with 18 bases between them. The CDR3 sequence is 16 residues long. CDR1 is DFQATT, CDR2 SNEGSKA, per germline (reference sequence).

This chain connects TRBV5-1 to TRBJ2-6; perhaps D is TRBD1 or TRBD2 (5 bases each). Trimming took off 4 bases at V and 0 bases at J, with 11 bases between the two ends. The germline gives CDR1 SGHRS, CDR2 YFSETQ. The CDR3 has 16 residues. The CDR3: CASSLGPISGANVLTF. The CDR3, as DNA: TGCGCCAGCAGCCTGGGACCCATCTCTGGGGCCAACGTCCTGACTTTC.

This clonotype was recorded a few times. The chain has TRBV20-1 and TRBJ2-1; maybe TRBD2 (6 bases). Germline loops: CDR1 DFQATT, CDR2 SNEGSKA (reference sequence). CDR3 length: 13 residues. V lost 0 bases and J 8 bases, leaving 11 bases between the germline ends. CDR3 residues: CSARDLEGYEQFF. The CDR3 DNA reads as TGCAGTGCTAGAGATCTGGAGGGCTATGAGCAGTTCTTC.

This clonotype was found a few times. The DNA for the CDR3 is TGTGCCAGCAGCGTGGCCCCGACAGGGGCAGAGACCCAGTACTTC. This sequence encodes CASSVAPTGAETQYF. J is TRBJ2-5 and V is TRBV9; 8 bases line up with TRBD1. The length of the CDR3 is 15 residues. The germline gives CDR1 SGDLS, CDR2 YYNGEE. The junction had 7 bases not matched to a gene; V was cut back by 2 bases and J by 4 bases.

V is TRBV6-1 and J is TRBJ2-7; the D gene is possibly TRBD2 (6 bases). The CDR3 contains 14 residues. In germline, CDR1 is MNHNS, CDR2 SASEGT. Trimming took off 7 bases at V and 0 bases at J, with 13 bases between the two ends. CDR3 sequence: CASTPGGGSYEQYF. The CDR3 nucleotides read TGTGCCAGCACACCCGGGGGAGGCTCCTACGAGCAGTACTTC.

The gene calls are TRBV7-2 and TRBJ2-2; D not certain. The germline V gene encodes CDR1 SGHTA and CDR2 FQGNSA. V lost 1 base to trimming and J lost 1 base, with 10 bases between them. The CDR3 contains 16 residues. The CDR3 DNA follows: TGTGCCAGCAGCTTAGATGGTATGGAGAACACCGGGGAGCTGTTTTTT. This gives the protein CASSLDGMENTGELFF.

This clonotype was observed a few times. At one end the junction does not follow the germline gene, possibly because of a read error. This chain connects TRBV6-5 to TRBJ1-3; D remains ambiguous. Germline V gene sequence: CDR1 MNHEY, CDR2 SVGAGI. This CDR3 contains 19 residues. CDR3 protein: CASSFDPSQEVSLGNTIYF. CDR3 coding DNA: TGTGCCAGCAGTTTTGACCCGTCACAAGAAGTCTCGCTGGGAAACACAATATATTTT.

This clonotype appeared many times. The chain carries TRBV2 and TRBJ2-7; no definite D call. Germline V gene sequence: CDR1 SNHLY, CDR2 FYNNEI. The CDR3 contains 13 residues. V lost 6 bases, J lost 0 bases, and 9 bases lay in between. This CDR3 is CASRVTYSYEQYF. CDR3 bases: TGTGCCAGCAGGGTCACCTACTCCTACGAGCAGTACTTC.

J is TRBJ1-5 and V is TRBV6-1; unclear D gene. The CDR3 is made up of 15 amino acids. V was cut by 6 bases and J by 7 bases, with 19 bases left in between. Looked up from germline, CDR1 is MNHNS and CDR2 is SASEGT. DNA of the CDR3: TGTGCCAGCAGACCTATCGCCTCTCTTGGGCAGCCCCAGCATTTT. It translates to CASRPIASLGQPQHF.